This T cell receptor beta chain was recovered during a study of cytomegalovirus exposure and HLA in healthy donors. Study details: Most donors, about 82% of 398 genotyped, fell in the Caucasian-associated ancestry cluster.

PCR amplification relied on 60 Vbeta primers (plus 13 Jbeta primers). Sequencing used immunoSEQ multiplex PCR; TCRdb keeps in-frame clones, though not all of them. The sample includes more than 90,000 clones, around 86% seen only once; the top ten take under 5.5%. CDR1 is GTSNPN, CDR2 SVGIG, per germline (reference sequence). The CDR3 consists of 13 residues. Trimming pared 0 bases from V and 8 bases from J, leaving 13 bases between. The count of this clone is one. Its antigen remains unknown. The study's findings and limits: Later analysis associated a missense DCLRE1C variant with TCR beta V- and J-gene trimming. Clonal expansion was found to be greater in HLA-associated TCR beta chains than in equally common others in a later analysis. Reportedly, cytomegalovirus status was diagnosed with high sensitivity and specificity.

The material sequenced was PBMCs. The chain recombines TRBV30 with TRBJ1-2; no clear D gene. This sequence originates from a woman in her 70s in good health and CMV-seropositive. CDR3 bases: TGTGCCTGGAGTGTAACGGGTTTATCGGGCTACACCTTC. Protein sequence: CAWSVTGLSGYTF. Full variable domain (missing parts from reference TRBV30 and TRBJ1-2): SQTIHQWPATLVQPVGSPLSLECTVEGTSNPNLYWYRQAAGRGLQLLFYSVGIGQISSEVPQNLSASRPQDRQFILSSKKLLLSDSGFYLCAWSVTGLSGYTFGSGTRLTVV.